The 9 T cell receptor beta chains below were found in one sample sequenced in a study of regulatory T cells in long-lasting Graves disease. The TCR beta library used iRepertoire HTBI primers with Arm-PCR amplification of CDR3. TCRdb recomputed calls from the multiplex PCR reads with MiXCR, one row per CDR3 protein. The repertoire consists of roughly 490,000 distinct CDR3 sequences, with 22% occurring once and the leading ten covering 10% to 15%. Regarding time point: persistent/refractory GD, antithyroid drugs over 5 years with positive TRAb. PBMC RNA served as the TCR library source. The material was peripheral blood mononuclear cells (PBMCs), obtained when the disease was refractory, from a patient treated with antithyroid drugs. The receptors here all came from a female donor with Graves disease.

Concerning this clonotype: A single base is all that separates this from a far larger clone, so a read error is likely. This rearrangement joins TRBV6-5 to TRBJ1-1; D is possibly TRBD1 (5 bases). The CDR3 runs to 13 residues. Germline V gene lookup returns CDR1 MNHEY and CDR2 SVGAGI. V dropped 4 bases and J dropped 5 bases, with 11 bases sitting between them. CDR3 sequence: CASSCSGGTEAFF. The CDR3 DNA reads TGTGCCAGCAGTTGCTCGGGGGGTACTGAAGCTTTCTTT.

The sample holds many counts of this clonotype. The chain has TRBV7-2 and TRBJ2-5, with a tentative D call TRBD2 (5 bases). This CDR3 contains 14 residues. With 5 bases removed from V and 5 bases from J, the gap between germline ends came to 15 bases. Germline V gene data show CDR1 as SGHTA and CDR2 as FQGNSA. In DNA, the CDR3 is TGTGCCAGCAGCATTGGACGGCGGGCGGAGACCCAGTACTTC. Translating gives CASSIGRRAETQYF.

This rearrangement joins TRBV30 to TRBJ1-5; D is possibly TRBD1 (5 bases). The CDR3 totals 13 residues. Germline CDR1 and CDR2: GTSNPN and SVGIG (reference sequence). V lost 2 bases to trimming and J lost 5 bases, with 10 bases between them. CDR3 DNA sequence: TGTGCCTGGAGTCAGGGTATCGATCAGCCCCAGCATTTT. It yields the protein CAWSQGIDQPQHF.

In this sample, this clonotype turned up many times. The chain joins TRBV10-3 to TRBJ1-2; D is undetermined. Germline CDR1 and CDR2: ENHRY and SYGVKD. This CDR3 is 14 amino acids long. V was pared by 0 bases and J by 5 bases, with 10 bases between. CDR3 region: CAISESRTGYGYTF. CDR3 sequence (DNA): TGTGCCATCAGTGAGTCACGCACCGGGTATGGCTACACCTTC.

In its sample, this clonotype was seen many times. The chain recombines TRBV7-2 with TRBJ2-5; 9 nucleotides line up with TRBD1. The CDR3 runs 15 residues. CDR1 SGHTA and CDR2 FQGNSA come from the germline V gene. V lost 4 bases to trimming and J lost 2 bases; unmatched junction nucleotides: 5. Written as DNA, the CDR3 is TGTGCCAGCAGCTCCCAGACAGGGGGGCAAGAGACCCAGTACTTC. Its protein product is CASSSQTGGQETQYF. Variable domain in full (rest from reference TRBV7-2 and TRBJ2-5): GAGVSQSPSNKVTEKGKDVELRCDPISGHTALYWYRQSLGQGLEFLIYFQGNSAPDKSGLPSDRFSAERTGGSVSTLTIQRTQQEDSAVYLCASSSQTGGQETQYFGPGTRLLVL.

A few counts support this clonotype. The chain is built from TRBV29-1 and TRBJ2-7; 10 positions agree with TRBD2. The J segment lost 6 bases and the V segment lost 1 base, leaving 9 bases of the junction unmatched. The CDR3 has 15 amino acids. The germline gives CDR1 SQVTM, CDR2 ANQGSEA. CDR3 amino acids: CSVEGSSGRMVEQYF. The CDR3 region has the DNA TGCAGCGTTGAAGGGTCTAGCGGGAGAATGGTCGAGCAGTACTTC.

This clonotype was detected many times. CDR3 in DNA: TGTGCCAGCAGTGATGTCATTAACTATGGCTACACCTTC. Protein product: CASSDVINYGYTF. This chain joins TRBV2 and TRBJ1-2; D is undetermined. CDR1 SNHLY and CDR2 FYNNEI come from the germline V gene. The germline V and J ends were trimmed by 3 bases and 1 base, with 6 bases remaining between them. This CDR3 has 13 amino acids.

The chain recombines TRBV19 with TRBJ2-7, with D possibly TRBD1 on 7 matching bases. The CDR3 totals 16 residues. The germline V gene has CDR1 LNHDA and CDR2 SQIVND (reference sequence). With 2 bases removed from V and 5 bases from J, the gap between germline ends came to 19 bases. In nucleotides, the CDR3 is TGTGCCAGTAGTATACCTGCGGGGCAGGGGGTCCACGAGCAGTACTTC. Translation: CASSIPAGQGVHEQYF.

V usage is TRBV5-8 and J usage is TRBJ1-1, with D perhaps matching TRBD1 (6 bases). Germline V CDR1 and CDR2: SGHTS, YDEGEE. Trimming pared 4 bases from V and 4 bases from J, leaving 14 bases between. CDR3 length equals 14 residues. CDR3 region: CASSRHRAGTEAFF. The CDR3 bases are TGTGCCAGCAGCCGCCACAGGGCTGGCACTGAAGCTTTCTTT. The whole variable domain, filled in from reference TRBV5-8 and TRBJ1-1, reads EAGVTQSPTHLIKTRGQQATLRCSPISGHTSVYWYQQALGLGLQFLLWYDEGEERNRGNFPPRFSGRQFPNYSSELNVNALELEDSALYLCASSRHRAGTEAFFGQGTRLTVV.